This T cell receptor (beta chain) stems from a study of CD8 T cells in Susac syndrome. General observations from the study: The TCR sequencing and HLA analysis in the study involved a relatively small number of individuals, as the study acknowledged.

A word on this clonotype: Its antigen is not known.

Germline CDR1 is MNHEY and CDR2 is SMNVEV (reference sequence). Trimming took 2 bases from V and 8 from J, leaving 12 bases between them. CDR3 length equals 13 residues. cDNA came from about 0.5 to 1 ug RNA primed by random hexamers. One entry per CDR3 protein results from TCRdb running MiXCR on the immunoSEQ multiplex PCR reads. The sample lists roughly 200,000 distinct CDR3 sequences, under 95% seen once, with 0.1% to 0.12% in the top ten. The TCR sequence derives from a human donor in good health. The chain joins TRBV27 to TRBJ1-1; D gene uncertain. The sequencing input was CD4+ T cells from PBMCs. Written as DNA, the CDR3 is TGTGCCAGCAGTTTACAATCGGGTATGGAAGCTTTCTTT. Translated: CASSLQSGMEAFF.